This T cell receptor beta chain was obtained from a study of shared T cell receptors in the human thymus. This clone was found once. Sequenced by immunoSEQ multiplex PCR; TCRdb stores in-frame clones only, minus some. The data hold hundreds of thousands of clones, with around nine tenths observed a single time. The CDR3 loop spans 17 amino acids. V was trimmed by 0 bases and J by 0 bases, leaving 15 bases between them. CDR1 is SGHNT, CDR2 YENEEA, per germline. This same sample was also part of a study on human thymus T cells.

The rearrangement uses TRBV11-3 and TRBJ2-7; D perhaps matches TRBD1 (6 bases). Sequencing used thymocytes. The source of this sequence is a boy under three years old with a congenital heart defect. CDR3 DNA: TGTGCCAGCAGCTTAGATCAGGCCAGGGGTTACTCCTACGAGCAGTACTTC. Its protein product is CASSLDQARGYSYEQYF.